The present T cell receptor beta chain was sequenced within a study of CD8 T cells in Susac syndrome (dated by TCRdb to the late 2010s). About the study as a whole: The study used repertoire sequencing to test whether antigen drove CD8+ T cell activation and differentiation in Susac syndrome. What the research found in general, with its limitations: The number of individuals in the TCR sequencing and HLA analysis was acknowledged as relatively small.

A remark on this clonotype: Its binding antigen is unknown. Per-nucleotide qualities are absent, and no much larger clonotype sits a single base away.

RNA was extracted using the RNeasy kit, and roughly 0.45 to 1 microgram was reverse transcribed with random hexamers. TCR beta CDR3 regions were amplified with the immunoSEQ multiplex PCR assay covering 54 Vbeta and 13 Jbeta segments. PCR amplification bias was corrected using a synthetic template baseline for primer optimization and computational correction. Turning to the authors' computational methods: Reads were annotated to V, D and J genes according to IMGT and were analyzed with immunoSEQ Analyzer, with only productive sequences retained. Clonality was calculated as one minus the Shannon entropy normalized by log2 of the number of productive unique sequences. For each patient and control, public and private clones were evaluated within the 100 most prevalent clones. Clones were defined as Susac-specific if absent from the healthy and MS cohorts, from around 1,000 published viral clones and from other ImmuneACCESS disease sequences. TCRdb reran the public reads through fastp at Q25 and MiXCR, keeping productive beta chains. Entries are consolidated by CDR3 protein sequence, retaining the most common genes and DNA. The V and J calls and clone size are TCRdb's, not the authors'. For this sample the table gives some 120,000 distinct CDR3 sequences, of which 90% to 95% were detected only once. The top ten constitute around 0.12% of the sample.

High-throughput TCR beta sequencing profiled peripheral blood CD8+ and CD4+ T cells from healthy donors, Susac syndrome patients and multiple sclerosis patients. Healthy donors were included as age- and sex-matched controls. CD8+ TEMRA cells were enriched by FACS, while bulk CD8+ and CD4+ T cells were purified by magnetic negative isolation. Blood was drawn into EDTA tubes, processed within 24 hours, and PBMCs were isolated by density gradient centrifugation. PBMCs intended for TCR sequencing were cryopreserved in liquid nitrogen and were subsequently thawed in a 37 degrees C water bath. A purity of at least 90% was achieved for sorted or isolated CD4+, CD8+ and CD8+ TEMRA cells. Spanning cysteine to phenylalanine, the CDR3 consists of 16 amino acids. Only the CDR3 DNA stays, 48 bases, in frame from base 1. The trim is 4 bases for V and 0 bases for J, with a gap of 15 bases between the germline ends. Sequences LNHNV (CDR1) and YYDKDF (CDR2) are obtained from the germline V gene (reference sequence).

This TCR was sampled from a human donor in good health. Sequencing input: CD4+ T cells from PBMCs. In this chain, TRBV15 is recombined with TRBJ2-5; D gene: possibly TRBD2, on 6 matching bases. The CDR3 loop reads CATSTLPRGYQETQYF. In nucleotide form, the sequence is TGTGCCACCAGCACCCTGCCCCGGGGGTACCAAGAGACCCAGTACTTC.